This TCR beta chain was found in a study of blood T cell repertoires in COVID-19. Repertoires were generated with immunoSEQ multiplex PCR, while TCRdb's copy carries only in-frame clones and drops some. The sample has more than 85,000 clones; about 80% are singletons. The CDR3 runs 14 residues. CDR1 is SGHRS and CDR2 is YFSETQ in the germline V gene. V was pared by 6 bases and J by 2 bases, with 13 bases between. This rearrangement joins TRBV5-1 to TRBJ2-3, with D possibly TRBD2 on 5 matching bases. The sequence came from a human donor in a cohort sampled during active COVID-19. What was sequenced was peripheral blood. The CDR3 reads CASTTDYATDTQYF. The CDR3 DNA follows: TGCGCCAGCACCACCGACTATGCCACAGATACGCAGTATTTT.